This T cell receptor beta chain was sequenced for a study of blood T cell repertoires in COVID-19. On the study more broadly: The United States, Italy and Spain were the sources of the acute and convalescent COVID-19 samples.

The assay was immunoSEQ multiplex PCR, and TCRdb's table has in-frame clones only and misses some. The sample lists more than 15,000 clones, 90% to 95% occurring once. Germline V gives CDR1 SGHTA, CDR2 FQGNSA. CDR3 length: 16 amino acids. The V and J ends lost 2 bases and 6 bases respectively, with 16 bases between them. Material for sequencing was peripheral blood. The TCR was taken from a woman in her forties or fifties with active COVID-19. The chain links TRBV7-2 to TRBJ1-4, with a weak D call TRBD1 (5 bases). The CDR3 sequence: CASSLTPRAQDEKLFF. CDR3 bases: TGTGCCAGCAGCTTAACCCCCAGGGCTCAGGATGAAAAACTGTTTTTT.